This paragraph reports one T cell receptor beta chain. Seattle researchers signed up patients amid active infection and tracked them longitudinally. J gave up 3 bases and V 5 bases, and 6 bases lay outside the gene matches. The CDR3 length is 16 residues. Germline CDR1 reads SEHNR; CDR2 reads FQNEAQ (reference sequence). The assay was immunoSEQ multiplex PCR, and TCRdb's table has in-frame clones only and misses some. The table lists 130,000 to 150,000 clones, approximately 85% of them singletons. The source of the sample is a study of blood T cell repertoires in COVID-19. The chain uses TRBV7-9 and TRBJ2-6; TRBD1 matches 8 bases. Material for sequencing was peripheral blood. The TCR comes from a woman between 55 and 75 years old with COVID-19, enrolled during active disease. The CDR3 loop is CASSAYRGSGANVLTF. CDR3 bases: TGTGCCAGCAGCGCATACAGGGGGAGTGGGGCCAACGTCCTGACTTTC.